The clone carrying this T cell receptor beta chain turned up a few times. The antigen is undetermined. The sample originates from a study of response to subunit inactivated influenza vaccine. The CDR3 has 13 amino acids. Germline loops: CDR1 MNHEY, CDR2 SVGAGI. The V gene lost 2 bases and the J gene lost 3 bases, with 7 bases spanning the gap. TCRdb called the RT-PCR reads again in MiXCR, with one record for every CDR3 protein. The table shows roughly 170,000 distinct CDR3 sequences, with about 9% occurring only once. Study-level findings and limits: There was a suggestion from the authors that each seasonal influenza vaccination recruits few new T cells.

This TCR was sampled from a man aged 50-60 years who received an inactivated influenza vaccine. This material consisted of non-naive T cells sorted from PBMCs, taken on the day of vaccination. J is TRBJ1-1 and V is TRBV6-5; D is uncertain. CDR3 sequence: CASSYAGYTEAFF. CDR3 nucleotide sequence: TGTGCCAGCAGTTACGCGGGTTACACTGAAGCTTTCTTT.